The clone carrying this T cell receptor (beta chain) came up once. Its specificity is not known. One entry per CDR3 protein, called by TCRdb with MiXCR from the reads. Found here are hundreds of thousands of distinct CDR3 sequences, around 35% of them singletons; the top ten hold 15% to 20%. The data stem from a study of T cell repertoires in cytomegalovirus infection. Study at large: Public TCR beta signatures provided an indication of both CMV infection and a matching HLA type.

Trimming shortened V by 0 bases and J by 8 bases, and 11 bases separated the two germline ends. CDR1 is SGHDT, CDR2 YYEEEE, per germline. CDR3 length: 14 residues. This receptor was obtained from a human donor in good health (CMV status not recorded). Some clones in this sample may be carry-over from other donors' samples. This chain connects TRBV5-6 to TRBJ1-4; unclear D gene. The source was cultured PBMCs, collected from culture after CMV antigen stimulation. CDR3 nucleotides: TGTGCCAGCAGCTTGGACTACGACGCCGAAAAACTGTTTTTT. This encodes CASSLDYDAEKLFF.